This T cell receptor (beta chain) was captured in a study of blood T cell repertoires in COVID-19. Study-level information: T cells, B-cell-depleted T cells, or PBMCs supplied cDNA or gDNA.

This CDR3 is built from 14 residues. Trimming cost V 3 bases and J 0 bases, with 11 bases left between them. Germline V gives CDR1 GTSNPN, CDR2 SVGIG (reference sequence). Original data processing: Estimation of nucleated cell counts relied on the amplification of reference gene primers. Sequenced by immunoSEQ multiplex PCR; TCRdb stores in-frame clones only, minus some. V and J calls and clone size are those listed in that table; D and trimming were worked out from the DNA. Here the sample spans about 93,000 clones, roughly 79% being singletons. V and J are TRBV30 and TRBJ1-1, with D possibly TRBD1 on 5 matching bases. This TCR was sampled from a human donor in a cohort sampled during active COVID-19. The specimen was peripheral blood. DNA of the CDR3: TGTGCCTGGAGAGTTAAGGGGTTGAACACTGAAGCTTTCTTT. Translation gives CAWRVKGLNTEAFF.